This T cell receptor beta chain was recorded in a study of regulatory T cells in long-lasting Graves disease. Study in general: Graves' patients who were just diagnosed had used antithyroid drugs for under 3 months. General study findings and limits: It was in persistent disease that TRBV28, TRBJ1-2 and TRBJ2-5 were favored.

A word on this clonotype: Antigen: not known.

Through Arm-PCR of CDR3 regions and iRepertoire HTBI primers, TCR beta libraries were built. TCRdb used MiXCR to reprocess the multiplex PCR reads, holding one entry per CDR3 protein. In the table there are hundreds of thousands of distinct CDR3 sequences, under 20% of which are singletons. The CDR3 has 16 amino acids. Germline V CDR1 and CDR2: KGHDR, SFDVKD. With 1 base removed from V and 2 bases from J, the gap between germline ends came to 11 bases. Time point in this sample: newly diagnosed GD, antithyroid drugs for less than 3 months. PBMC RNA was the source of the TCR library. This sample also belongs to another study, concerning T cells in Graves' hyperthyroidism and ophthalmopathy.

Sample: peripheral blood mononuclear cells (PBMCs), taken at new diagnosis, from a patient treated with antithyroid drugs. The chain is built from TRBV24-1 and TRBJ2-1; D is perhaps TRBD1 (5 bases). This sequence was found in a woman aged 25 to 39 with Graves disease. CDR3 region: CATSDFHQGTYNEQFF. For the CDR3, the DNA is TGTGCCACCAGTGATTTTCACCAGGGTACCTACAATGAGCAGTTCTTC.